The 17 T cell receptor beta chains given below trace back to one sample, sequenced in a study of control samples from healthy donors and cancer patients. Profiling relied on immunoSEQ multiplex PCR, and the TCRdb table lists in-frame clones only, not all of them. The data contain more than 85,000 clones, over 75% of them singletons. Sequenced sample: PBMCs. The source is a woman in her sixties with lung cancer.

The chain uses TRBV5-6 and TRBJ2-3; D is possibly TRBD1 (5 bases). Trimming stripped 0 bases from V and 7 bases from J, with 21 bases between. Germline values: CDR1 SGHDT, CDR2 YYEEEE. The CDR3 contains 17 residues. CDR3 coding DNA: TGTGCCAGCAGCTTGGCTGGTAGAGGCCCGACAGTCAATACGCAGTATTTT. Residues: CASSLAGRGPTVNTQYF.

The chain combines TRBV18 with TRBJ1-2; tentative D call: TRBD1 (5 bases). There are 16 residues in the CDR3. V was pared by 0 bases and J by 0 bases, with 11 bases between. Germline CDR1 KGHSH, CDR2 LQKENI. DNA for the CDR3: TGTGCCAGCTCACCACCGGGCACAGGCGCTAACTATGGCTACACCTTC. It specifies CASSPPGTGANYGYTF.

The rearrangement uses TRBV7-8 and TRBJ1-1; D call uncertain. Between the trimmed V and J ends, which lost 4 bases and 1 base, there was a span of 16 bases. Germline V gene sequence: CDR1 SGHVS, CDR2 FQNEAQ. CDR3 length: 16 amino acids. DNA for the CDR3: TGTGCCAGCAGCTCACGGGTAGGGCGGGGGAACACTGAAGCTTTCTTT. Amino acid sequence: CASSSRVGRGNTEAFF.

The chain combines TRBV5-1 with TRBJ1-1; 8 nucleotides line up with TRBD1. Germline assignment: CDR1 SGHRS and CDR2 YFSETQ. With V trimmed by 4 bases and J by 5 bases, 1 base remained unmatched. The CDR3 runs to 12 residues. CDR3 nucleotides: TGCGCCAGCAGCGACAGGGGAACTGAAGCTTTCTTT. This gives the protein CASSDRGTEAFF. Full variable domain (outside the CDR3, taken from reference TRBV5-1 and TRBJ1-1): KAGVTQTPRYLIKTRGQQVTLSCSPISGHRSVSWYQQTPGQGLQFLFEYFSETQRNKGNFPGRFSGRQFSNSRSEMNVSTLELGDSALYLCASSDRGTEAFFGQGTRLTVV.

The chain couples TRBV19 to TRBJ2-1; 10 bases align to TRBD2. The germline V gene encodes CDR1 LNHDA and CDR2 SQIVND (reference sequence). This CDR3 region has 14 residues. Trimming at V came to 6 bases and at J to 6 bases, leaving 5 bases not matched to a gene. This chain's CDR3 is CASSPSGSFNEQFF. The CDR3 DNA follows: TGTGCCAGTAGCCCTAGCGGGAGTTTCAATGAGCAGTTCTTC.

The sample holds a few counts of this clone. The V gene is TRBV14, the J gene TRBJ1-1; D unresolved. V was pared by 3 bases and J by 3 bases, with 17 bases between. Germline CDR1 reads SGHDN; CDR2 reads FVKESK. The CDR3 totals 16 residues. The CDR3, as DNA: TGTGCCAGCAGCCACGAGAAGGTATGGGATTACACTGAAGCTTTCTTT. It yields the protein CASSHEKVWDYTEAFF.

This sequence joins TRBV5-6 and TRBJ2-1, with unresolved D. V was shortened by 0 bases and J by 7 bases, with 8 bases between the two germline ends. Germline V gene lookup returns CDR1 SGHDT and CDR2 YYEEEE. The CDR3 runs 13 residues. For the CDR3, the DNA is TGTGCCAGCAGCTTGGTGAACGAGAATGAGCAGTTCTTC. Its protein product is CASSLVNENEQFF.

This rearrangement joins TRBV5-1 to TRBJ2-1; no definite D call. CDR1 and CDR2 (germline): SGHRS, YFSETQ. This CDR3 is 16 amino acids long. V lost 3 bases and J lost 5, with 18 bases in between. The CDR3 region has the DNA TGCGCCAGCAGCTCGATAGTAAATGGCGCCCACAATGAGCAGTTCTTC. Its translation is CASSSIVNGAHNEQFF.

This chain links TRBV6-5 with TRBJ1-1; weak D call: TRBD1 (5 bases). There are 13 residues in the CDR3. V gave up 11 bases and J gave up 1 base, with 14 bases separating them. Germline V gives CDR1 MNHEY, CDR2 SVGAGI. This CDR3 is CAAPGRQNTEAFF. As DNA, the CDR3 is TGTGCCGCCCCGGGACGCCAGAACACTGAAGCTTTCTTT.

This rearrangement joins TRBV15 to TRBJ2-1; D is unresolved. In germline, CDR1 is LNHNV, CDR2 YYDKDF (reference sequence). The CDR3 loop spans 15 amino acids. V shed 0 bases and J shed 7 bases, with 13 bases lying between them. The CDR3 reads CATSRENSWANEQFF. CDR3 coding DNA: TGTGCCACCAGCAGAGAGAACTCGTGGGCGAATGAGCAGTTCTTC.

The chain combines TRBV12-3 or TRBV12-4 with TRBJ1-5, with unresolved D. This CDR3 region has 13 residues. V lost 6 bases to trimming and J lost 4 bases, with 10 bases between them. CDR3 region: CASSTDANQPQHF. The DNA for the CDR3 is TGTGCCAGCAGCACCGACGCTAATCAGCCCCAGCATTTT.

The rearrangement uses TRBV7-8 and TRBJ2-2; D not certain. The length of the CDR3 is 15 residues. From germline, CDR1 is SGHVS and CDR2 FQNEAQ. Trimming stripped 1 base from V and 5 bases from J, with 11 bases between. The DNA for the CDR3 is TGTGCCAGCAGCTTAGGGGCCTTTGGGACCGGGGAGCTGTTTTTT. As protein: CASSLGAFGTGELFF.

The J gene is TRBJ2-1, the V gene TRBV7-6; 13 bases are shared with TRBD2. This CDR3 region has 15 residues. CDR1 is SGHVS and CDR2 is FNYEAQ in the germline V gene. The ends lost 2 bases at V and 9 bases at J; junction bases unmatched: 4. The CDR3, as DNA: TGTGCCAGCAGCTTAAGGACTAGCGGGGGCACTGAGCAGTTCTTC. Translation: CASSLRTSGGTEQFF.

The rearrangement links TRBV6-1 to TRBJ1-1; D remains ambiguous. Trimming removed 1 base at V and 0 bases at J, with 6 bases between. This CDR3 has 14 amino acids. Germline CDR1 reads MNHNS; CDR2 reads SASEGT. The CDR3 sequence is CASSEEPVNTEAFF. CDR3 nucleotide sequence: TGTGCCAGCAGTGAAGAACCCGTGAACACTGAAGCTTTCTTT.

This clone was recorded once. The genes are TRBV4-1 and TRBJ2-7; tentatively, D is TRBD2 (6 bases). V lost 1 base and J 1 base, leaving 14 bases between the germline ends. This CDR3 is built from 16 residues. Germline V gene data show CDR1 as MGHRA and CDR2 as YSYEKL. CDR3 in DNA: TGCGCCAGCAGCCAAGGGGCCGTGGGGACTTCCTACGAGCAGTACTTC. Its translation: CASSQGAVGTSYEQYF.

The chain is built from TRBV7-9 and TRBJ2-1; D call uncertain. V shed 2 bases and J shed 3 bases, with 8 bases lying between them. This CDR3 is 14 amino acids long. The germline V gene encodes CDR1 SEHNR and CDR2 FQNEAQ (reference sequence). CDR3 loop: CASSLYDGYNEQFF. Written as DNA, the CDR3 is TGTGCCAGCAGCTTATACGACGGCTACAATGAGCAGTTCTTC.

This rearrangement joins TRBV19 to TRBJ1-4; D not certain. This CDR3 spans 14 amino acids. The germline V and J ends were trimmed by 3 bases and 4 bases, with 9 bases remaining between them. Germline CDR1 LNHDA, CDR2 SQIVND (reference sequence). CDR3 sequence reads: CASSIGGINEKLFF. In DNA form, the CDR3 reads TGTGCCAGTAGTATTGGCGGCATTAATGAAAAACTGTTTTTT. The full variable domain, rest sourced from reference TRBV19 and TRBJ1-4, is DGGITQSPKYLFRKEGQNVTLSCEQNLNHDAMYWYRQDPGQGLRLIYYSQIVNDFQKGDIAEGYSVSREKKESFPLTVTSAQKNPTAFYLCASSIGGINEKLFFGSGTQLSVL.